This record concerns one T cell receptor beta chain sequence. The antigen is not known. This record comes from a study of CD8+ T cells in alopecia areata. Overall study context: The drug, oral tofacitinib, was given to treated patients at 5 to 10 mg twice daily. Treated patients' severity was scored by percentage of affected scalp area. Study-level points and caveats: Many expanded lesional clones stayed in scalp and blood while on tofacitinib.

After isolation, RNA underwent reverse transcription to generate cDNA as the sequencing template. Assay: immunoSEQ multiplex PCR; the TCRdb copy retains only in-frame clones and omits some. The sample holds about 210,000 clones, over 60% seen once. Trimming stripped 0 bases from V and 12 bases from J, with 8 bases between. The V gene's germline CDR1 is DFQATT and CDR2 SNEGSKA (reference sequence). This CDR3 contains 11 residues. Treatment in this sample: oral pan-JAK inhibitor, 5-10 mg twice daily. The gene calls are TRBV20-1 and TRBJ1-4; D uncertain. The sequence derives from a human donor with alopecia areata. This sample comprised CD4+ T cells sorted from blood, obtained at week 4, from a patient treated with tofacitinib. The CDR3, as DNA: TGCAGTGCTAGAGAACCCGGTCAACTGTTTTTT. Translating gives CSAREPGQLFF.